The subject of this entry is one T cell receptor beta chain. Its cognate antigen is unknown. The source of the sample is a study of shared clonotypes between healthy human individuals. In replicate PCRs of sorted subsets, approximately 200 ng DNA, about 29,000 T cell genomes, was used. Clones were sequenced by immunoSEQ multiplex PCR, and TCRdb holds only the in-frame ones, with some missing. The top ten clones hold approximately 1.5% of a sample with roughly 1,100,000 clones, around 75% of them seen once. Within Nashville, Tennessee resided all donors, each a Caucasian adult. Study-wide results and caveats: Larger estimated richness was generally recorded for naive subsets relative to memory subsets. Lower generation probabilities were found for non-shared clonotypes than for those shared by all four donors.

The sequenced sample was memory CD4+ T cells sorted from blood. This sample's subset: CD45RA-negative fraction. The origin of this receptor is a man younger than 30 in good health.

CDR3: CASNEGGVPYGYTF. DNA of the CDR3: TGTGCCAGCAACGAGGGGGGGGTCCCCTATGGCTACACCTTC. V usage is TRBV7-2 and J usage is TRBJ1-2; a possible D gene is TRBD1 (6 bases). V shed 7 bases and J shed 4 bases, with 16 bases lying between them. The CDR3 is 14 residues long. CDR1 is SGHTA and CDR2 is FQGNSA in the germline V gene.